These 15 T cell receptor beta chains were all obtained from the same sample, sequenced in a study of blood T cell repertoires in COVID-19. Assay: immunoSEQ multiplex PCR; the TCRdb copy retains only in-frame clones and omits some. The data show under 200,000 clones, with 80% seen just once and 3.4% held by the top ten. The sequenced sample was PBMCs or T cells enriched from blood (not recorded which). The source of these receptors is a woman aged 60-75 years who had recovered from COVID-19.

The chain uses TRBV5-4 and TRBJ2-7, with 11 bases matching TRBD2. This CDR3 is built from 14 residues. V trimming: 3 bases; J trimming: 8 bases; junction bases outside the gene matches: 7. Germline V CDR1 and CDR2: SGHNT, YYREEE (reference sequence). The CDR3: CASSSGTSGGQQYF. CDR3 sequence (DNA): TGTGCCAGCAGCTCGGGGACTAGCGGTGGGCAGCAGTACTTC.

The chain recombines TRBV14 with TRBJ1-2; D is unclear. The ends were cut back, 0 bases at V and 4 bases at J, with 9 bases in the middle. The germline gives CDR1 SGHDN, CDR2 FVKESK. This CDR3 is 14 amino acids long. The CDR3 DNA sequence: TGTGCCAGCAGCCAAGAGTCACCGGTCTATGGCTACACCTTC. Its translation is CASSQESPVYGYTF.

This chain links TRBV2 with TRBJ2-7; 11 nucleotides align to TRBD2. CDR3 length: 12 amino acids. V lost 11 bases to trimming and J lost 4 bases; unmatched junction nucleotides: 4. The germline V gene has CDR1 SNHLY and CDR2 FYNNEI. The CDR3, as DNA: TGTGCCTGGAGACTAGCGGGGTACGAGCAGTACTTC. Its protein is CAWRLAGYEQYF.

This rearrangement joins TRBV7-3 to TRBJ2-1; D is perhaps TRBD2 (6 bases). V shed 2 bases and J shed 6 bases, with 11 bases lying between them. CDR1 and CDR2 from the germline V gene are SGHTA and FQGTGA. This CDR3 is built from 14 residues. CDR3 sequence reads: CASSLSLASNEQFF. The CDR3 nucleotides are TGTGCCAGCAGCTTATCCCTAGCGAGCAATGAGCAGTTCTTC. The whole variable domain, remainder taken from reference TRBV7-3 and TRBJ2-1, is GAGVSQTPSNKVTEKGKYVELRCDPISGHTALYWYRQSLGQGPEFLIYFQGTGAADDSGLPNDRFFAVRPEGSVSTLKIQRTERGDSAVYLCASSLSLASNEQFFGPGTRLTVL.

V gene TRBV10-3 combines with J gene TRBJ2-7, with 9 positions matching TRBD1. The germline CDR1 and CDR2 sequences are ENHRY and SYGVKD. The CDR3 extends over 13 amino acids. V lost 8 bases to trimming and J lost 6 bases; unmatched junction nucleotides: 8. CDR3 coding DNA: TGTGCCATCTCCGGGACAGGGACAACCGAGCAGTACTTC. This encodes CAISGTGTTEQYF.

J is TRBJ1-2 and V is TRBV6-4, with D uncertain. The germline V gene encodes CDR1 MRHNA and CDR2 SNTAGT. The CDR3 covers 18 residues. Between the trimmed V and J ends, which lost 0 bases and 1 base, there was a span of 18 bases. CDR3 nucleotides: TGTGCCAGCAGTGACTCGTGGGCAGGCCGCAACCTTAACTATGGCTACACCTTC. Residues: CASSDSWAGRNLNYGYTF.

The chain has TRBV5-4 and TRBJ2-1, with D perhaps TRBD2 (7 bases). Germline CDR1 SGHNT, CDR2 YYREEE (reference sequence). V lost 1 base, J lost 2 bases, and 10 bases lay in between. The CDR3 totals 15 residues. The CDR3 here is CASSLRGGAYNEQFF. The CDR3, as DNA: TGTGCCAGCAGCTTGAGGGGGGGGGCCTACAATGAGCAGTTCTTC.

The chain is built from TRBV25-1 and TRBJ2-1; D remains ambiguous. V lost 6 bases and J lost 1, with 13 bases in between. Germline lookup yields CDR1 MGHDK and CDR2 SYGVNS. The CDR3 contains 15 residues. This CDR3 is CASRGRHSSYNEQFF. DNA of the CDR3: TGTGCCAGCAGGGGTAGACATTCGTCCTACAATGAGCAGTTCTTC.

This chain links TRBV5-1 with TRBJ1-4; 7 bases are a match to TRBD1. The V segment lost 4 bases and the J segment 5 bases; nucleotides outside the gene matches: 8. This CDR3 is built from 15 residues. Per germline, CDR1 SGHRS and CDR2 YFSETQ. The CDR3 region is CASSIGDSLNEKLFF. In DNA form, the CDR3 reads TGCGCCAGCAGCATAGGGGACAGCCTAAATGAAAAACTGTTTTTT.

This clone occurred once. The chain carries TRBV12-3 or TRBV12-4 and TRBJ2-7; D gene ambiguous. V lost 5 bases, J lost 2 bases, and 4 bases lay in between. The CDR3 spans 11 residues. Here the CDR3 reads CASSPTYEQYF. DNA of the CDR3: TGTGCCAGCAGTCCTACCTACGAGCAGTACTTC.

The chain is built from TRBV5-1 and TRBJ2-7; 8 bases line up with TRBD1. This CDR3 has 14 residues. V shed 4 bases and J 3 bases; nucleotides not matched to a gene: 6. CDR1 is SGHRS and CDR2 is YFSETQ in the germline V gene. The CDR3: CASSPRTGYYEQYF. In DNA, the CDR3 is TGCGCCAGCAGCCCGAGGACAGGGTACTACGAGCAGTACTTC. The whole variable domain, filled in from reference TRBV5-1 and TRBJ2-7, reads KAGVTQTPRYLIKTRGQQVTLSCSPISGHRSVSWYQQTPGQGLQFLFEYFSETQRNKGNFPGRFSGRQFSNSRSEMNVSTLELGDSALYLCASSPRTGYYEQYFGPGTRLTVT.

In its sample, this clone was seen a few times. The rearrangement joins TRBV20-1 to TRBJ1-1, with a possible D match to TRBD1 (6 bases). V lost 3 bases to trimming and J lost 7 bases, with 15 bases between them. Germline CDR1 and CDR2: DFQATT and SNEGSKA (reference sequence). The CDR3 spans 13 residues. CDR3 DNA sequence: TGCAGTGCTAGTTCTACAGGGTCCGGTGAAGCTTTCTTT. Protein sequence: CSASSTGSGEAFF.

The chain is built from TRBV6-4 and TRBJ1-2, with 11 bases that match TRBD1. Trimming cost V 2 bases and J 3 bases; bases outside gene matches: 2. CDR1 is MRHNA and CDR2 is SNTAGT in the germline V gene. The length of the CDR3 is 15 residues. CDR3 nucleotide sequence: TGTGCCAGCAGTGACGGGACAGGGGGGGACTATGGCTACACCTTC. This translates into CASSDGTGGDYGYTF.

The rearrangement uses TRBV5-1 and TRBJ2-7; 8 bases are shared with TRBD1. Trimming took 5 bases from V and 7 from J; bases not matched to a gene: 8. Germline V gene data show CDR1 as SGHRS and CDR2 as YFSETQ. There are 13 residues in the CDR3. The CDR3 DNA follows: TGCGCCAGCAGAACCGGACAGGGAAGGGAGCAGTACTTC. Translation: CASRTGQGREQYF.

The chain links TRBV2 to TRBJ1-2; the D is unclear. Trimming left V 5 bases short and J 8 bases short, with 18 bases between. The germline CDR1 and CDR2 sequences are SNHLY and FYNNEI. The CDR3 length is 14 residues. For the CDR3, the DNA is TGTGCCAGCAGTCCCTCGACTTCAAGCTTCGGCTACACCTTC. It encodes CASSPSTSSFGYTF.